The 30 T cell receptor beta chains given below trace back to one sample, sequenced in a study of shared clonotypes between healthy human individuals. Clones were read by immunoSEQ multiplex PCR, and TCRdb kept only the in-frame ones, dropping some. The table lists roughly 1 million clones, more than 75% of them singletons. Specimen: memory CD4+ T cells from PBMCs. Documented subset: CD45RA-negative fraction. The receptors come from a man younger than 35 in good health. Some clones in this sample may be carry-over from other donors' samples.

This chain joins TRBV28 and TRBJ2-3, with 10 nucleotides matching TRBD2. Per germline, CDR1 MDHEN and CDR2 SYDVKM. CDR3 length equals 13 residues. V lost 6 bases, J lost 6 bases, and 3 bases stayed unmatched. The CDR3 nucleotides read TGTGCCAGCAGGGGGGGACTAGCGGATACGCAGTATTTT. Its protein is CASRGGLADTQYF.

The chain is built from TRBV10-3 and TRBJ1-2, with 8 bases lining up with TRBD1. CDR1 is ENHRY and CDR2 is SYGVKD in the germline V gene. V shed 0 bases and J 4 bases; nucleotides not matched to a gene: 22. This CDR3 comprises 21 residues. CDR3 amino acids: CAISESRLGGLPGQGGYGYTF. The DNA of the CDR3 is TGTGCCATCAGTGAGTCTAGGTTGGGGGGCCTCCCTGGACAGGGAGGCTATGGCTACACCTTC.

The chain employs TRBV28 and TRBJ2-2, with TRBD1 matching over 7 bases. Germline lookup yields CDR1 MDHEN and CDR2 SYDVKM. V was pared by 1 base and J by 6 bases, with 8 bases of the junction left unmatched. CDR3 size: 16 residues. CDR3 DNA: TGTGCCAGCAGTTTATTCGACAGGGCAATATCCGGGGAGCTGTTTTTT. Translation: CASSLFDRAISGELFF. Complete variable domain (other parts from reference TRBV28 and TRBJ2-2): DVKVTQSSRYLVKRTGEKVFLECVQDMDHENMFWYRQDPGLGLRLIYFSYDVKMKEKGDIPEGYSVSREKKERFSLILESASTNQTSMYLCASSLFDRAISGELFFGEGSRLTVL.

This clone has more than one count but fewer than ten. The V call is TRBV6-4, the J call TRBJ2-1, with D possibly being TRBD1 or TRBD2 (5 bases each). The germline gives CDR1 MRHNA, CDR2 SNTAGT. The CDR3 consists of 16 residues. Between the trimmed V and J ends, which lost 4 bases and 2 bases, there was a span of 15 bases. The CDR3, as DNA: TGTGCCAGCAGTGCCTCGGGGCTACCTCCCTACAATGAGCAGTTCTTC. Protein sequence: CASSASGLPPYNEQFF.

The chain couples TRBV7-9 to TRBJ2-4; no reliable D call. This CDR3 comprises 13 residues. Trimming left V 1 base short and J 5 bases short, with 6 bases between. CDR1 SEHNR and CDR2 FQNEAQ come from the germline V gene (reference sequence). This chain's CDR3 is CASSLGTQNIQYF. The CDR3 bases are TGTGCCAGCAGCTTAGGAACACAAAACATTCAGTACTTC. The full variable domain, in which reference TRBV7-9 and TRBJ2-4 provide the parts outside the CDR3, is DTGVSQNPRHKITKRGQNVTFRCDPISEHNRLYWYRQTLGQGPEFLTYFQNEAQLEKSRLLSDRFSAERPKGSFSTLEIQRTEQGDSAMYLCASSLGTQNIQYFGAGTRLSVL.

This clone was detected only a few times. The rearrangement links TRBV30 to TRBJ1-1, with 7 bases lining up with TRBD1. The trim removed 2 bases at V and 8 bases at J, leaving 8 bases unmatched. This CDR3 comprises 13 residues. The germline gives CDR1 GTSNPN, CDR2 SVGIG (reference sequence). CDR3 sequence reads: CAWSPGTVIEAFF. CDR3 nucleotides: TGTGCCTGGAGTCCCGGGACAGTAATAGAAGCTTTCTTT.

The rearrangement uses TRBV5-4 and TRBJ2-5, with TRBD2 identical over 16 bases. The CDR3 is 17 residues long. The trim removed 4 bases at V and 4 bases at J, leaving 7 bases unmatched. Germline CDR1 and CDR2: SGHNT and YYREEE (reference sequence). The CDR3 coding sequence is TGTGCCAGCAGCCCAGGGACTAGCGGGAGGGCGGGAGAGACCCAGTACTTC. Its protein product is CASSPGTSGRAGETQYF.

V gene TRBV7-3 combines with J gene TRBJ2-2; D may be TRBD1 or TRBD2 (5 bases each). Deletions cut 1 base from V and 6 bases from J, with 9 bases between. This CDR3 is built from 14 residues. Germline V gives CDR1 SGHTA, CDR2 FQGTGA. The CDR3 loop is CASSLRGVAGELFF. The CDR3 bases are TGTGCCAGCAGCTTAAGAGGGGTAGCCGGGGAGCTGTTTTTT.

Regarding this clone: Other DNA variants within this sample encode the same CDR3. V gene TRBV6-1 combines with J gene TRBJ1-1, with D uncertain. V was shortened by 6 bases and J by 1 base, with 9 bases between the two germline ends. Germline V gene data show CDR1 as MNHNS and CDR2 as SASEGT. The CDR3 has 13 residues. The CDR3, as DNA: TGTGCCAGCAGCGTTGACCGGAACACTGAAGCTTTCTTT. Amino acids: CASSVDRNTEAFF.

The chain links TRBV5-1 to TRBJ2-1; 7 bases match TRBD1. After removal of 5 bases from V and 4 bases from J, the junction contained 9 bases not matched to a gene. From germline, CDR1 is SGHRS and CDR2 YFSETQ. The CDR3 totals 15 residues. The CDR3 DNA reads as TGCGCCAGCAGATTTGGGACAGCCCCTTACAATGAGCAGTTCTTC. Protein product: CASRFGTAPYNEQFF.

The chain joins TRBV5-6 to TRBJ2-2; D gene ambiguous. In germline, CDR1 is SGHDT, CDR2 YYEEEE. CDR3 length: 15 residues. V was shortened by 3 bases and J by 0 bases, with 9 bases between the two germline ends. In DNA, the CDR3 is TGTGCCAGCAGCTACGGCCTATCGAACACCGGGGAGCTGTTTTTT. Amino acids: CASSYGLSNTGELFF.

This clone was picked up a small number of times. The rearrangement joins TRBV10-1 to TRBJ1-5; weak D call: TRBD1 (6 bases). V was cut by 6 bases and J by 4 bases, with 10 bases left in between. Germline V gene data show CDR1 as WNHNN and CDR2 as SYGVQD (reference sequence). CDR3 length: 13 residues. The DNA of the CDR3 is TGCGCCAGCAGCCGCGACAGGAATCAGCCCCAGCATTTT. Its translation: CASSRDRNQPQHF.

The V call is TRBV6-6, the J call TRBJ2-7; 7 bases match TRBD2. The CDR3 spans 13 residues. The junction had 7 bases not matched to a gene; V was cut back by 6 bases and J by 5 bases. From germline, CDR1 is MNHNY and CDR2 SVGAGI (reference sequence). CDR3 nucleotide sequence: TGTGCCAGCAGCCAAGGACTAGGCCACGAGCAGTACTTC. It specifies CASSQGLGHEQYF.

The chain employs TRBV7-3 and TRBJ2-1; 13 nucleotides agree with TRBD2. This CDR3 has 15 amino acids. CDR1 is SGHTA and CDR2 is FQGTGA in the germline V gene. Trimming took 5 bases from V and 8 from J; bases not matched to a gene: 6. In DNA form, the CDR3 reads TGTGCCAGCAGCATCACTAGCGGGAGGGAGGATGAGCAGTTCTTC. Amino acids: CASSITSGREDEQFF. Full variable domain (missing parts from reference TRBV7-3 and TRBJ2-1): GAGVSQTPSNKVTEKGKYVELRCDPISGHTALYWYRQSLGQGPEFLIYFQGTGAADDSGLPNDRFFAVRPEGSVSTLKIQRTERGDSAVYLCASSITSGREDEQFFGPGTRLTVL.

The rearrangement uses TRBV4-3 and TRBJ2-2; weak D call: TRBD2 (5 bases). Looked up from germline, CDR1 is LGHNA and CDR2 is YSLEER. This CDR3 has 16 residues. The V gene lost 0 bases and the J gene lost 6 bases, with 14 bases spanning the gap. DNA for the CDR3: TGCGCCAGCAGCCAAGATCTGCTGGGGAGCTCCGGGGAGCTGTTTTTT. Protein: CASSQDLLGSSGELFF.

V usage is TRBV5-6 and J usage is TRBJ1-2; D unresolved. This CDR3 region has 12 residues. V was shortened by 0 bases and J by 8 bases, with 8 bases between the two germline ends. The germline gives CDR1 SGHDT, CDR2 YYEEEE. The CDR3 DNA sequence: TGTGCCAGCAGCTTGGGGGCTAGCGGCTACACCTTC. This encodes CASSLGASGYTF.

The chain combines TRBV5-6 with TRBJ2-5, with TRBD2 matching 10 bases. Germline CDR1 is SGHDT and CDR2 is YYEEEE. Losses at the gene ends were 0 bases for V and 4 bases for J; bases not matched to a gene: 3. This CDR3 has 15 residues. CDR3: CASSLVLAGRETQYF. CDR3 bases: TGTGCCAGCAGCTTGGTACTAGCGGGGAGAGAGACCCAGTACTTC. The variable domain in full, completed from reference TRBV5-6 and TRBJ2-5, reads DAGVTQSPTHLIKTRGQQVTLRCSPKSGHDTVSWYQQALGQGPQFIFQYYEEEERQRGNFPDRFSGHQFPNYSSELNVNALLLGDSALYLCASSLVLAGRETQYFGPGTRLLVL.

V and J are TRBV6-1 and TRBJ2-2, with D maybe TRBD1 (5 bases). CDR3 size: 13 residues. V was cut by 7 bases and J by 5 bases, with 11 bases left in between. Germline CDR1 MNHNS, CDR2 SASEGT. CDR3 region: CASTPTVTGELFF. Written as DNA, the CDR3 is TGTGCCAGCACCCCGACAGTGACCGGGGAGCTGTTTTTT.

The chain couples TRBV6-5 to TRBJ2-5, with TRBD2 matching over 10 bases. The J segment lost 4 bases and the V segment lost 0 bases, leaving 2 bases of the junction unmatched. The CDR3 is 15 amino acids. Germline V CDR1 and CDR2: MNHEY, SVGAGI. CDR3 loop: CASSYSSGRLETQYF. In DNA form, the CDR3 reads TGTGCCAGCAGTTACTCTAGCGGGAGGCTAGAGACCCAGTACTTC.

The rearrangement uses TRBV28 and TRBJ1-4; perhaps TRBD1 as D (5 bases). Trimming left V 9 bases short and J 11 bases short, with 19 bases between. The CDR3 covers 13 residues. Germline CDR1 reads MDHEN; CDR2 reads SYDVKM. The CDR3 region is CASHNTRGGKLFF. The CDR3 DNA reads as TGTGCCAGTCACAATACGCGGGGCGGGAAACTGTTTTTT.

The chain uses TRBV28 and TRBJ1-1, with TRBD1 matching over 11 bases. Trimming cost V 6 bases and J 5 bases; bases outside gene matches: 11. The CDR3 loop spans 16 amino acids. Germline CDR1 MDHEN, CDR2 SYDVKM. The DNA for the CDR3 is TGTGCCAGCAGCCAAGGACAGGGGGCAATGGGAACTGAAGCTTTCTTT. Protein: CASSQGQGAMGTEAFF.

CDR3: CAISGLAALKETQYF. CDR3 nucleotide sequence: TGTGCCATCAGTGGACTAGCGGCACTCAAAGAGACCCAGTACTTC. This rearrangement joins TRBV10-3 to TRBJ2-5; 9 positions agree with TRBD2. The trim removed 4 bases at V and 3 bases at J, leaving 6 bases unmatched. Germline V gene lookup returns CDR1 ENHRY and CDR2 SYGVKD. The CDR3 runs 15 residues.

The J gene is TRBJ1-2, the V gene TRBV7-2; tentatively, D is TRBD1 (5 bases). The CDR3 extends over 15 amino acids. Germline assignment: CDR1 SGHTA and CDR2 FQGNSA. V lost 6 bases and J lost 0, with 14 bases in between. The CDR3 loop reads CASSSSGRTNYGYTF. The CDR3 region has the DNA TGTGCCAGCAGTTCCTCAGGGCGAACTAACTATGGCTACACCTTC.

The rearrangement links TRBV9 to TRBJ2-2, with 7 bases matching TRBD1. The germline CDR1 and CDR2 sequences are SGDLS and YYNGEE. With V trimmed by 0 bases and J by 1 base, 6 bases remained unmatched. There are 17 residues in the CDR3. CDR3 amino acids: CASSVEGAHLNTGELFF. The DNA for the CDR3 is TGTGCCAGCAGCGTAGAGGGGGCCCACTTGAACACCGGGGAGCTGTTTTTT.

The J gene is TRBJ2-3, the V gene TRBV2; D might be TRBD2 (6 bases). Trimming pared 9 bases from V and 2 bases from J, leaving 12 bases between. This CDR3 comprises 13 residues. The germline gives CDR1 SNHLY, CDR2 FYNNEI. This chain's CDR3 is CASWDFSTDTQYF. CDR3 in DNA: TGTGCCAGTTGGGACTTCTCCACAGATACGCAGTATTTT.

This chain joins TRBV6-6 and TRBJ2-3; D gene ambiguous. The CDR3 totals 16 residues. Germline CDR1 MNHNY, CDR2 SVGAGI (reference sequence). The V end was cut by 3 bases, the J end by 0 bases, with 13 bases between. This chain's CDR3 is CASSYSLGPSTDTQYF. The CDR3 DNA is TGTGCCAGCAGTTATTCTCTCGGTCCTAGCACAGATACGCAGTATTTT.

The chain recombines TRBV13 with TRBJ2-7, with 9 bases that match TRBD2. This CDR3 has 17 amino acids. After removal of 2 bases from V and 2 bases from J, the junction contained 10 bases not matched to a gene. From germline, CDR1 is PRHDT and CDR2 FYEKMQ (reference sequence). The CDR3 DNA sequence: TGTGCCAGCAGCTTATTCGGGCGGGAGGGTTTTGCCTACGAGCAGTACTTC. It codes for CASSLFGREGFAYEQYF.

The chain joins TRBV19 to TRBJ1-5, with TRBD1 as a possible D gene (6 bases). Trimming took off 3 bases at V and 0 bases at J, with 15 bases between the two ends. The CDR3 runs 17 residues. Germline V gene sequence: CDR1 LNHDA, CDR2 SQIVND (reference sequence). DNA of the CDR3: TGTGCCAGTAGTATGAGGCAGGGGATTAGTAGCAATCAGCCCCAGCATTTT. Its protein is CASSMRQGISSNQPQHF.

CDR3 sequence reads: CASRDSDRESQPQHF. CDR3 coding DNA: TGTGCCAGCAGGGACTCTGACAGGGAAAGTCAGCCCCAGCATTTT. The chain uses TRBV28 and TRBJ1-5, with 7 bases matching TRBD1. Germline CDR1 is MDHEN and CDR2 is SYDVKM. The CDR3 length is 15 residues. The V and J ends lost 6 bases and 6 bases, in that order; junction bases with no gene match: 11.

This chain uses TRBV19 with TRBJ2-5; possible D gene TRBD2, 6 bases. The V gene lost 5 bases and the J gene lost 1 base, with 8 bases spanning the gap. Per the germline V gene, CDR1 is LNHDA and CDR2 is SQIVND (reference sequence). The CDR3 sequence is 13 residues long. The CDR3: CASSGGSQETQYF. CDR3 coding DNA: TGTGCCAGTAGTGGAGGGTCCCAAGAGACCCAGTACTTC.